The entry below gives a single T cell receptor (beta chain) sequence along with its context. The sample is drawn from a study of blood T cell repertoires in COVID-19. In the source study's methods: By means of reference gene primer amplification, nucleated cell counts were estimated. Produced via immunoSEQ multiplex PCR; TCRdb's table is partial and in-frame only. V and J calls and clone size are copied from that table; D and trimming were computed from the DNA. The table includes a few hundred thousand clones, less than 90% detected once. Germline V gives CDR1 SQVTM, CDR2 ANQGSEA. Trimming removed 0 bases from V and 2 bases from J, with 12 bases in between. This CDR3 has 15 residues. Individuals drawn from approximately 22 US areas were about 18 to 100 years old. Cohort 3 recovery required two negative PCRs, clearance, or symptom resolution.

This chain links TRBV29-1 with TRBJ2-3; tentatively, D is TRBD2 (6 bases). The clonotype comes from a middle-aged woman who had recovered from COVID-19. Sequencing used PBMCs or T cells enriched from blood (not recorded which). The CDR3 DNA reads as TGCAGCGTTGAAGATGTGGTAGCGGACACAGATACGCAGTATTTT. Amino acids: CSVEDVVADTDTQYF.